This TCR beta chain was sequenced during a study of T cell responses to AZD1222 COVID-19 vaccine. Study-wide points: Rises in breadth and depth of Spike-specific TCRs came after two AZD1222 doses. Spike regions recognized by vaccine-associated CD4 TCRs spanned the protein, led by 160-218 and 743-854. Just six people given AZD1222 tested seropositive at baseline.

This CDR3 contains 14 residues. The V end lost 0 bases, the J end lost 9 bases, and 14 bases lay between the germline ends. Germline V lookup: CDR1 MNHEY, CDR2 SVGAGI. This clone was counted a single time. The antigen is not known. Generated by immunoSEQ multiplex PCR, the TCRdb table keeps only in-frame clones and is missing some. The table records roughly 140,000 clones, 85% to 90% of them present only once. The sequences come from peripheral blood, collected on day 0 of AZD1222 vaccination. This sequence joins TRBV6-5 and TRBJ1-2; D is uncertain. The source of this sequence is an adult in good health. CDR3 nucleotide sequence: TGTGCCAGCAGTTACTCATATGATCGGGGTAGCTACACCTTC. Encoded protein: CASSYSYDRGSYTF.